These 31 T cell receptor beta chains came from one sample sequenced in a study of cytomegalovirus exposure and HLA in healthy donors. The PCR ran on 60 Vbeta and 13 Jbeta primers. This table comes from immunoSEQ multiplex PCR, and its TCRdb copy is limited to in-frame clones, with some not included. The sample has 130,000 or so clones; the top ten hold approximately 1.7%. Sequences were obtained from PBMCs. These receptors originate from a woman in her thirties or forties in good health and CMV-seropositive.

The genes are TRBV5-1 and TRBJ1-4; 9 nucleotides agree with TRBD1. V shed 1 base and J 8 bases; nucleotides not matched to a gene: 3. The CDR3 is 14 amino acids. Germline CDR1 is SGHRS and CDR2 is YFSETQ. The DNA for the CDR3 is TGCGCCAGCAGCTTGCAAGGGACAGGGGAAAAACTGTTTTTT. Translation: CASSLQGTGEKLFF. The variable domain in full, with the rest retrieved from reference TRBV5-1 and TRBJ1-4, is KAGVTQTPRYLIKTRGQQVTLSCSPISGHRSVSWYQQTPGQGLQFLFEYFSETQRNKGNFPGRFSGRQFSNSRSEMNVSTLELGDSALYLCASSLQGTGEKLFFGSGTQLSVL.

The V call is TRBV5-1, the J call TRBJ2-1, with 11 bases that match TRBD2. Per germline, CDR1 SGHRS and CDR2 YFSETQ. The CDR3 has 17 amino acids. Trimming at V came to 4 bases and at J to 10 bases, leaving 16 bases not matched to a gene. CDR3 sequence (DNA): TGCGCCAGCAGCCCCTATGGGGGGCTAGCGGGAGGTGGGGAGCAGTTCTTC. Translation: CASSPYGGLAGGGEQFF.

J is TRBJ2-5 and V is TRBV9; 8 nucleotides line up with TRBD2. After removal of 4 bases from V and 2 bases from J, the junction contained 10 bases not matched to a gene. Germline lookup yields CDR1 SGDLS and CDR2 YYNGEE. This CDR3 region has 16 residues. CDR3 nucleotide sequence: TGTGCCAGCAGCCCTACCCCACTAGCGGAGCAAGAGACCCAGTACTTC. It specifies CASSPTPLAEQETQYF.

CDR3 nucleotides: TGTGCCAGCAGTTACTCGACAGGGGGCGAAGCTTTCTTT. It codes for CASSYSTGGEAFF. The rearrangement joins TRBV6-5 to TRBJ1-1, with TRBD1 matching over 10 bases. This CDR3 has 13 residues. Germline CDR1 reads MNHEY; CDR2 reads SVGAGI. After removal of 0 bases from V and 8 bases from J, the junction contained 0 bases not matched to a gene.

The rearrangement uses TRBV10-3 and TRBJ1-4; TRBD1 matches 8 bases. Germline V gene data show CDR1 as ENHRY and CDR2 as SYGVKD. J lost 8 bases, V lost 5 bases, and 7 bases had no gene match. The CDR3 has 14 amino acids. The CDR3 DNA sequence: TGTGCCATCAGTCGACAGGGGCTTGAAGAAAAACTGTTTTTT. Translated: CAISRQGLEEKLFF.

The J gene is TRBJ2-5, the V gene TRBV29-1; a possible D gene is TRBD1 (5 bases). The V and J ends lost 4 bases and 5 bases respectively, with 11 bases between them. This CDR3 has 12 amino acids. Looked up from germline, CDR1 is SQVTM and CDR2 is ANQGSEA. Written as DNA, the CDR3 is TGCAGCGTTGCGGGCAGGGCTGAGACCCAGTACTTC. This codes for CSVAGRAETQYF.

V usage is TRBV11-2 and J usage is TRBJ1-4, with a tentative D call TRBD1 (5 bases). CDR1 and CDR2 (germline): SGHAT, FQNNGV. V gave up 5 bases and J gave up 7 bases, with 20 bases separating them. This CDR3 region has 16 residues. The CDR3 nucleotides read TGTGCCAGCAGCAAGAAGTGGGGGGTAATACGTGAAAAACTGTTTTTT. Translated: CASSKKWGVIREKLFF.

The chain employs TRBV6-4 and TRBJ2-1, with 14 nucleotides matching TRBD2. CDR1 and CDR2 (germline): MRHNA, SNTAGT. The trim removed 6 bases at V and 9 bases at J, leaving 7 bases unmatched. The CDR3 is 15 amino acids. CDR3 DNA: TGTGCCAGCAGCGGACTAGCGGGGGGTCTAGGTGAGCAGTTCTTC. Translating it yields CASSGLAGGLGEQFF.

The chain uses TRBV28 and TRBJ2-7; 7 nucleotides align to TRBD2. This CDR3 spans 14 amino acids. The germline V gene has CDR1 MDHEN and CDR2 SYDVKM. V trimming: 8 bases; J trimming: 2 bases; junction bases outside the gene matches: 9. Here the CDR3 reads CASETASGAYEQYF. The CDR3 DNA reads TGTGCCAGCGAAACGGCTAGCGGAGCCTACGAGCAGTACTTC.

This chain connects TRBV5-1 to TRBJ1-4; D gene uncertain. CDR1 SGHRS and CDR2 YFSETQ come from the germline V gene. This CDR3 comprises 16 residues. Trimming took 4 bases from V and 0 from J, leaving 13 bases between them. The DNA of the CDR3 is TGCGCCAGCAGCCCACTGGACTCCCCAACTAATGAAAAACTGTTTTTT. Amino acids: CASSPLDSPTNEKLFF.

This sequence joins TRBV28 and TRBJ1-5; D not certain. CDR3 length: 14 amino acids. CDR1 MDHEN and CDR2 SYDVKM come from the germline V gene. V lost 3 bases and J 3 bases, leaving 9 bases between the germline ends. DNA for the CDR3: TGTGCCAGCAGTTTTGAGTCTACCAATCAGCCCCAGCATTTT. This gives the protein CASSFESTNQPQHF.

The chain joins TRBV27 to TRBJ2-7; the D gene is possibly TRBD1 (6 bases). Germline CDR1 MNHEY, CDR2 SMNVEV (reference sequence). V shed 5 bases and J shed 4 bases, with 15 bases lying between them. This CDR3 has 14 residues. The CDR3 loop is CASSKAQGPYEQYF. As DNA, the CDR3 is TGTGCCAGCAGTAAGGCACAGGGTCCGTACGAGCAGTACTTC.

The rearrangement links TRBV19 to TRBJ2-5; 7 bases map to TRBD2. The length of the CDR3 is 15 residues. The V gene end was trimmed by 5 bases and the J gene end by 5 bases; junction bases not matched to a gene: 11. Germline CDR1 and CDR2: LNHDA and SQIVND (reference sequence). CDR3 nucleotide sequence: TGTGCCAGTAGTGGGAGGCGGGGAGGGTTGGAGACCCAGTACTTC. This sequence encodes CASSGRRGGLETQYF.

This sequence joins TRBV28 and TRBJ1-3; a possible D gene is TRBD1 (5 bases). V gave up 3 bases and J gave up 0 bases, with 12 bases separating them. CDR3 length: 16 amino acids. Germline CDR1 is MDHEN and CDR2 is SYDVKM. This chain's CDR3 is CASSFPPGSSGNTIYF. CDR3 DNA sequence: TGTGCCAGCAGTTTTCCACCAGGGTCCTCTGGAAACACCATATATTTT.

The V call is TRBV5-6, the J call TRBJ1-3; D not resolved. The V end lost 4 bases, the J end lost 4 bases, and 6 bases lay between the germline ends. The length of the CDR3 is 12 residues. Germline loops: CDR1 SGHDT, CDR2 YYEEEE. The CDR3, as DNA: TGTGCCAGCAGCCTCGGGGGAAACACCATATATTTT. Translated, it gives CASSLGGNTIYF.

This rearrangement joins TRBV27 to TRBJ1-2; 7 nucleotides line up with TRBD1. The germline V gene has CDR1 MNHEY and CDR2 SMNVEV (reference sequence). After removal of 7 bases from V and 2 bases from J, the junction contained 7 bases not matched to a gene. The CDR3 spans 14 residues. The CDR3 protein is CASKLETGNYGYTF. CDR3 coding DNA: TGTGCCAGCAAGCTGGAGACAGGGAACTATGGCTACACCTTC.

This chain joins TRBV6-1 and TRBJ2-7; D is unresolved. Trimming left V 5 bases short and J 7 bases short, with 12 bases between. This CDR3 spans 12 amino acids. Germline V lookup: CDR1 MNHNS, CDR2 SASEGT. The CDR3 sequence is CASSHPPREQYF. The CDR3 region has the DNA TGTGCCAGCAGTCACCCCCCGAGGGAGCAGTACTTC.

The rearrangement links TRBV11-2 to TRBJ2-1, with 9 bases matching TRBD2. This CDR3 is 18 amino acids long. J gave up 3 bases and V 0 bases, and 9 bases lay outside the gene matches. CDR1 and CDR2 (germline): SGHAT, FQNNGV. CDR3: CASSLDYRREGRYNEQFF. Written as DNA, the CDR3 is TGTGCCAGCAGCTTAGATTACCGGCGGGAGGGCCGCTACAATGAGCAGTTCTTC.

This chain joins TRBV5-4 and TRBJ2-5; 10 bases map to TRBD1. The end of the DNA is better explained by TRBJ2-7, so the J call may be wrong. CDR1 is SGHNT, CDR2 YYREEE, per germline (reference sequence). The CDR3 has 14 amino acids. The CDR3 loop reads CASSRDRGSYEQYF. The CDR3 DNA sequence: TGTGCCAGCAGCCGGGACAGGGGTTCCTACGAGCAGTACTTC.

The chain recombines TRBV5-4 with TRBJ1-1; 10 nucleotides line up with TRBD1. Germline V gives CDR1 SGHNT, CDR2 YYREEE (reference sequence). V lost 4 bases to trimming and J lost 6 bases; unmatched junction nucleotides: 6. CDR3 length: 14 residues. CDR3 nucleotides: TGTGCCAGCAGCCCGGACAGGGGGGCCGCTGAAGCTTTCTTT. Translation: CASSPDRGAAEAFF.

The chain joins TRBV27 to TRBJ2-7, with a weak D call TRBD1 (5 bases). The CDR3 is made up of 13 amino acids. Trimming took off 5 bases at V and 3 bases at J, with 11 bases between the two ends. Per the germline V gene, CDR1 is MNHEY and CDR2 is SMNVEV (reference sequence). The CDR3 region is CASSIQGLYEQYF. DNA for the CDR3: TGTGCCAGCAGTATCCAGGGTCTCTACGAGCAGTACTTC.

This chain connects TRBV5-5 to TRBJ2-7, with 9 bases fitting TRBD1. Per germline, CDR1 SGHKS and CDR2 YYEKEE (reference sequence). V shed 3 bases, J shed 3 bases, and the junction held 10 bases outside the gene matches. This CDR3 is built from 16 residues. The CDR3: CASSWGTGLRSYEQYF. The CDR3 DNA is TGTGCCAGCAGCTGGGGGACAGGGCTAAGGAGCTACGAGCAGTACTTC.

This chain joins TRBV5-1 and TRBJ2-7; D is perhaps TRBD2 (6 bases). This CDR3 has 15 amino acids. Germline loops: CDR1 SGHRS, CDR2 YFSETQ. With 4 bases removed from V and 3 bases from J, the gap between germline ends came to 17 bases. CDR3 nucleotides: TGCGCCAGCAGCGCTTCCCCCGCCGGGGGCTACGAGCAGTACTTC. This gives the protein CASSASPAGGYEQYF.

With regard to this clone: Relative to the germline gene, one junction end is altered; a read error may explain this. The V call is TRBV19, the J call TRBJ2-5; 8 nucleotides line up with TRBD2. The tail of the sequence fits TRBJ2-7 better, so the J call may be wrong. This CDR3 contains 17 residues. CDR1 is LNHDA and CDR2 is SQIVND in the germline V gene (reference sequence). The CDR3 sequence: CANSIRGSGALPYEQYF. CDR3 coding DNA: TGTGCCAATAGTATTCGCGGTAGCGGGGCCCTCCCCTACGAGCAGTACTTC.

J is TRBJ2-2 and V is TRBV5-1, with 7 bases lining up with TRBD1. J lost 3 bases, V lost 4 bases, and 6 bases had no gene match. This CDR3 is 15 amino acids long. Per germline, CDR1 SGHRS and CDR2 YFSETQ. The CDR3 DNA follows: TGCGCCAGCAGCAAGGGACAGATAGACACCGGGGAGCTGTTTTTT. It is translated as CASSKGQIDTGELFF.

The chain couples TRBV7-9 to TRBJ2-3; TRBD1 agrees at 9 bases. Germline V CDR1 and CDR2: SEHNR, FQNEAQ (reference sequence). After removal of 2 bases from V and 2 bases from J, the junction contained 8 bases not matched to a gene. This CDR3 comprises 17 residues. CDR3 sequence reads: CASSLRMTGGITDTQYF. The CDR3 nucleotides are TGTGCCAGCAGCTTAAGAATGACAGGGGGAATCACAGATACGCAGTATTTT.

The rearrangement uses TRBV28 and TRBJ2-7; 8 nucleotides match TRBD2. Looked up from germline, CDR1 is MDHEN and CDR2 is SYDVKM. Losses at the gene ends were 3 bases for V and 0 bases for J; bases not matched to a gene: 7. This CDR3 contains 16 residues. CDR3 sequence reads: CASSLAAGGHSYEQYF. CDR3 DNA sequence: TGTGCCAGCAGTTTGGCGGCGGGAGGTCACTCCTACGAGCAGTACTTC.

The chain joins TRBV7-2 to TRBJ1-5; D is ambiguous. Between the trimmed V and J ends, which lost 1 base and 3 bases, there was a span of 13 bases. The CDR3 is 16 residues long. Germline CDR1 SGHTA, CDR2 FQGNSA. Here the CDR3 DNA reads TGTGCCAGCAGCTTAGTAACGGGAGGGTCCAATCAGCCCCAGCATTTT. As protein: CASSLVTGGSNQPQHF.

V and J are TRBV30 and TRBJ1-5; no clear D. Germline CDR1 is GTSNPN and CDR2 is SVGIG (reference sequence). The germline V and J ends were trimmed by 5 bases and 5 bases, with 16 bases remaining between them. The CDR3 totals 14 residues. This chain's CDR3 is CAWALKGDYQPQHF. CDR3 coding DNA: TGTGCCTGGGCGCTCAAAGGAGATTATCAGCCCCAGCATTTT.

This sequence joins TRBV19 and TRBJ1-1, with 8 bases aligning to TRBD1. The ends lost 1 base at V and 11 bases at J; junction bases unmatched: 9. CDR1 and CDR2 from the germline V gene are LNHDA and SQIVND (reference sequence). The CDR3 spans 14 residues. CDR3 DNA: TGTGCCAGTAGTATAGCGGTCCAGGGGGCTGTTGCTTTCTTT. This encodes CASSIAVQGAVAFF.

This chain connects TRBV7-3 to TRBJ2-3, with D possibly TRBD2 on 5 matching bases. Germline CDR1 is SGHTA and CDR2 is FQGTGA. Trimming removed 4 bases at V and 6 bases at J, with 14 bases between. This CDR3 has 14 residues. This chain's CDR3 is CASSSSIGEDTQYF. CDR3 bases: TGTGCCAGCAGCTCTAGTATCGGGGAGGATACGCAGTATTTT.